The clone carrying this T cell receptor beta chain occurred a few times. Its antigen is not identified. Donors were systemically healthy Caucasian individuals from Russia aged roughly 6 to 100 years. This CDR3 region has 13 residues. The V and J ends lost 3 bases and 2 bases respectively, with 7 bases between them. CDR1 is SEHNR and CDR2 is FQNEAQ in the germline V gene (reference sequence). The source of the sample is a study of blood T cells in healthy people across ages. Study-wide results and limits: Naive T cell percentage strongly correlated with TCR beta diversity. Among long-lived donors, naive CD4+ cells were more numerous and diversity higher than in aged donors. Diversity was estimated from one million T cells, and these estimates were considered underestimates.

The use of a sample-barcoded 5' primer and a J-beta primer mix characterized a second PCR of about 7 to 12 cycles. TCRdb re-called the 5' RACE reads through MiXCR, storing one row per CDR3 protein. The data show more than 800,000 distinct CDR3 sequences, around 43% seen once. The rearrangement joins TRBV7-9 to TRBJ2-5; no reliable D call. The TCR was taken from a woman aged 55-69 years in good health. The sequenced material came from blood. CDR3 sequence reads: CASSFSLQETQYF. The CDR3 DNA reads as TGTGCCAGCAGCTTCTCGCTTCAAGAGACCCAGTACTTC.